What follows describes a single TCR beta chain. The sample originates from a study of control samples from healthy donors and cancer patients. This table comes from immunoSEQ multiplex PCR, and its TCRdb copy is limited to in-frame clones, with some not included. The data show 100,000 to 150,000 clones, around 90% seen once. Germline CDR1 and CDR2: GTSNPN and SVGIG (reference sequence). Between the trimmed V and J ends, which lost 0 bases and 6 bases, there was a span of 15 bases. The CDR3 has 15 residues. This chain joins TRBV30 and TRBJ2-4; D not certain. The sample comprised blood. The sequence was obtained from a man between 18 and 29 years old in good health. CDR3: CAWSVESGIRNIQYF. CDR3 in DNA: TGTGCCTGGAGTGTCGAATCTGGAATAAGAAACATTCAGTACTTC.